This TCR beta chain was captured in a study of T cell repertoires in cytomegalovirus infection. Study as a whole: Public signatures in TCR beta pointed to CMV infection and matching HLA type.

A remark on this clonotype: Its cognate antigen is unknown.

A single record per CDR3 protein comes from TCRdb applying MiXCR to the reads. The sample shows 300,000 to 400,000 distinct CDR3 sequences, 25% to 35% of them seen only once. This clonotype was obtained from a human donor in good health (CMV status not recorded). Some clones in this sample may be carry-over from other donors' samples. This material consisted of cultured PBMCs, taken from culture after CMV antigen stimulation.

The CDR3 protein is CASSFGYSGNTIYF. Written as DNA, the CDR3 is TGTGCCAGCAGTTTTGGGTACTCTGGAAACACCATATATTTT. The chain carries TRBV28 and TRBJ1-3; D ambiguous. Germline lookup yields CDR1 MDHEN and CDR2 SYDVKM. CDR3 length: 14 residues. Trimming stripped 3 bases from V and 0 bases from J, with 6 bases between.